Listed here are 5 T cell receptor beta chains from one sample, sequenced in a study of shared clonotypes between healthy human individuals. Produced via immunoSEQ multiplex PCR; TCRdb's table is partial and in-frame only. The sample carries 2 million to 2.5 million clones, about 92% recorded once. Naive-designated CD8 cells lacked CD45RO, were positively enriched for CCR7, and omitted terminally differentiated effector memory CD45RA+ cells. The sample was naive CD8+ T cells from PBMCs. These receptors all come from a man younger than 35 in good health. Some clones in this sample may be carry-over from other donors' samples.

V is TRBV10-1 and J is TRBJ2-7; TRBD1 is a possible D gene (6 bases). CDR1 is WNHNN and CDR2 is SYGVQD in the germline V gene (reference sequence). The CDR3 loop spans 13 amino acids. Trimming removed 5 bases from V and 1 base from J, with 9 bases in between. The CDR3 DNA follows: TGCGCCAGCAGTCTGGACAGTTCCTACGAGCAGTACTTC. Its protein is CASSLDSSYEQYF.

J is TRBJ2-1 and V is TRBV5-6; 7 bases map to TRBD2. The length of the CDR3 is 17 residues. Germline-derived CDR1 and CDR2 are SGHDT and YYEEEE. With 4 bases clipped from V and 3 bases from J, the junction kept 13 bases outside the gene matches. The chain's CDR3 is CASSAGAGDAYYNEQFF. CDR3 nucleotides: TGTGCCAGCAGCGCGGGAGCAGGAGACGCCTACTACAATGAGCAGTTCTTC.

This clone showed up just once. The V call is TRBV7-9, the J call TRBJ2-3; D is ambiguous. This CDR3 spans 16 amino acids. The germline CDR1 and CDR2 sequences are SEHNR and FQNEAQ (reference sequence). The V end was cut by 1 base, the J end by 2 bases, with 13 bases between. In nucleotides, the CDR3 is TGTGCCAGCAGCTTAGTCGGCCATGGGGTCACAGATACGCAGTATTTT. It codes for CASSLVGHGVTDTQYF.

In the case of this clone: Different DNA sequences within this sample yield the same CDR3. The CDR3 spells CASSGLAGGYEQYF. The CDR3 bases are TGTGCCAGCAGCGGACTAGCGGGAGGCTACGAGCAGTACTTC. The chain recombines TRBV28 with TRBJ2-7; 14 nucleotides line up with TRBD2. This CDR3 has 14 amino acids. Germline V gene sequence: CDR1 MDHEN, CDR2 SYDVKM. Trimming at V came to 6 bases and at J to 3 bases, leaving 1 base not matched to a gene.

The gene calls are TRBV7-9 and TRBJ2-1, with unresolved D. Germline CDR1 reads SEHNR; CDR2 reads FQNEAQ (reference sequence). V gave up 2 bases and J gave up 3 bases, with 8 bases separating them. The CDR3 spans 14 residues. This CDR3 is CASSLFQIYNEQFF. The CDR3 DNA reads TGTGCCAGCAGCTTATTTCAGATCTACAATGAGCAGTTCTTC.